The rows below give T cell receptor beta chains drawn from one sample of a study of blood T cell repertoires in COVID-19. This table comes from immunoSEQ multiplex PCR, and its TCRdb copy is limited to in-frame clones, with some not included. In the table there are more than 150,000 clones, approximately 90% of which are singletons. Sample: peripheral blood. These TCRs come from a man between 18 and 35 years old with acute or convalescent COVID-19. The CDR3 runs from the conserved cysteine through the conserved F or W. D genes are given only for firm matches. Where a row states a size, it is once, few, many or the class of an expanded clone; other rows omit it.

j_gene,abundance,v_gene,d_gene,CDR3nt,CDR3aa
TRBJ1-2,-,TRBV4-1,-,TGCGCCAGCAGCCGAGAGGAGCGGGGGTATGGCTACACCTTC,CASSREERGYGYTF
TRBJ2-3,-,TRBV5-1,TRBD2,TGCGCCAGCAGCTTAGGGAGTAGCGGGGTTGTAGATACGCAGTATTTT,CASSLGSSGVVDTQYF
TRBJ2-4,-,TRBV5-1,TRBD1,TGCGCCAGCAGCTTGGCAGGGGGCAAAAACATTCAGTACTTC,CASSLAGGKNIQYF
TRBJ1-1,-,TRBV1,-,TGCACCAGCAGCCAAGGAAGTCGACAGCAGAACACTGAAGCTTTCTTT,CTSSQGSRQQNTEAFF
TRBJ2-2,-,TRBV5-4,-,TGTGCCAGCAGCCTGGGGAAGGGGATCACCGGGGAGCTGTTTTTT,CASSLGKGITGELFF
TRBJ1-3,few,TRBV11-2,-,TGTGCCAGCAGCTTAGAGCCAGGGGAGATAGCCGGAAACACCATATATTTT,CASSLEPGEIAGNTIYF
TRBJ2-7,-,TRBV18,-,TGTGCCAGCTCTCCAGGACAACAGTACGAGCAGTACTTC,CASSPGQQYEQYF
TRBJ2-1,-,TRBV30,-,TGTGCCTGGAGTGTACAGGCGGGACAGTTCTTC,CAWSVQAGQFF
TRBJ2-1,-,TRBV5-1,TRBD2,TGCGCCAGCAGCTCGTCCGGGGGGGCCCTTGTGTATGAGCAGTTCTTC,CASSSSGGALVYEQFF
TRBJ2-5,-,TRBV5-1,TRBD2,TGCGCCAGCAGCTTGGATCCGGGGGGGCAAGAGACCCAGTACTTC,CASSLDPGGQETQYF
TRBJ1-3,-,TRBV6-6,-,TGTGCCAGCACCTATATCTCTGGAAACACCATATATTTT,CASTYISGNTIYF
TRBJ2-1,once,TRBV7-2,-,TGTGCCAGCAGCGGTCGGAGTTTAGGGGTTGAGCAGTTCTTC,CASSGRSLGVEQFF
TRBJ2-2,-,TRBV2,TRBD1,TGTGCCAGCAGTGAATTGAGACAGGGGCGGGCCGGGGAGCTGTTTTTT,CASSELRQGRAGELFF
TRBJ2-1,-,TRBV19,-,TGTGCCAGTAGTATAGGACAGAGAACTCACAATGAGCAGTTCTTC,CASSIGQRTHNEQFF
TRBJ2-1,-,TRBV27,TRBD2,TGTGCCAGCAGTTTAGAAAGCGGGGGGCAATCCTACAATGAGCAGTTCTTC,CASSLESGGQSYNEQFF
TRBJ1-1,-,TRBV7-2,-,TGTGCCAGCAGCCTACCGGACAGTAACACTGAAGCTTTCTTT,CASSLPDSNTEAFF
TRBJ1-5,-,TRBV7-8,-,TGTGCCAGCAGCCGAGGACAACAAGCTGTCGGCCAGCCCCAGCATTTT,CASSRGQQAVGQPQHF
TRBJ1-1,-,TRBV5-4,TRBD1,TGTGCCAGCAGCTTGGGTTGGACAGGGAACACTGAAGCTTTCTTT,CASSLGWTGNTEAFF
TRBJ2-1,once,TRBV9,TRBD2,TGTGCCAGCAGCGTAGGGTTAGCGGGGGACTACAATGAGCAGTTCTTC,CASSVGLAGDYNEQFF
TRBJ2-7,-,TRBV30,TRBD1,TGTGCCTGGACAACGACAGGGAGATATCACGAGCAGTACTTC,CAWTTTGRYHEQYF
TRBJ1-2,-,TRBV25-1,TRBD1,TGTGCCAGCAGTGACTCGGGACAGGCTAACTATGGCTACACCTTC,CASSDSGQANYGYTF
TRBJ1-1,-,TRBV5-1,TRBD1,TGCGCCAGCAGCAAAAGGACAGGGGGAATTGGGGACACTGAAGCTTTCTTT,CASSKRTGGIGDTEAFF
TRBJ1-2,-,TRBV5-1,-,TGCGCCAGCAGCTTAGAGGTTAACAGGGTCTATGGCTACACCTTC,CASSLEVNRVYGYTF
TRBJ1-4,-,TRBV7-2,TRBD1,TGTGCCAGCAGCTTAGTGTCAGGGGGCGGTGAAAAACTGTTTTTT,CASSLVSGGGEKLFF
TRBJ1-1,-,TRBV11-2,TRBD1,TGTGCCAGCAGCCCCGGGACAGTTTACACTGAAGCTTTCTTT,CASSPGTVYTEAFF
TRBJ2-2,-,TRBV18,-,TGTGCCAGCTCACCCCCCTCAGGTCGTGACACCGGGGAGCTGTTTTTT,CASSPPSGRDTGELFF
TRBJ1-5,-,TRBV6-5,TRBD1,TGTGCCAGCAGTCTGGGACAGACCAATCAGCCCCAGCATTTT,CASSLGQTNQPQHF
TRBJ2-7,-,TRBV5-1,-,TGCGCCAGCAGCCCAGGTGACGACTCCTACGAGCAGTACTTC,CASSPGDDSYEQYF
TRBJ1-4,-,TRBV9,TRBD1,TGTGCCAGCAGCGGGCACAGACAGGGGGCAACTAATGAAAAACTGTTTTTT,CASSGHRQGATNEKLFF
TRBJ2-7,few,TRBV11-2,TRBD2,TGTGCCAGCAGCTTAGATCGGGACGGGACTAGCGGGGATGACAACGTTTTC,CASSLDRDGTSGDDNVF
TRBJ1-4,-,TRBV13,-,TGTGCCAGCAGCTTAGGCAGGGGTGAAAAACTGTTTTTT,CASSLGRGEKLFF
TRBJ1-1,-,TRBV6-2/TRBV6-3,-,TGTGCCAGCAGTTACGCCAGGAACACTGAAGCTTTCTTT,CASSYARNTEAFF
TRBJ1-2,-,TRBV24-1,TRBD1,TGTGCCACCAGTGAAGCCGGGACAGTGATCAATGGCTACACCTTC,CATSEAGTVINGYTF
TRBJ2-3,-,TRBV5-1,TRBD2,TGCGCCAGCAGCGTTAGGACTAGCGGGGACTACACAGATACGCAGTATTTT,CASSVRTSGDYTDTQYF
TRBJ1-6,-,TRBV30,-,TGTGCCTGGAGCCCCGCGGGTCTATCCTATAATTCACCCCTCCACTTT,CAWSPAGLSYNSPLHF
TRBJ2-1,-,TRBV15,-,TGTGCCACCAGCAGGGACATTGGCCGCAATGAGCAGTTCTTC,CATSRDIGRNEQFF
TRBJ2-3,-,TRBV30,-,TGTGCCTGGAGTAGGCAGGTTGGAGATACGCAGTATTTT,CAWSRQVGDTQYF
TRBJ1-1,-,TRBV6-6,-,TGTGCCAGCAGAGCTACACCCTCCGGGGGCACTGAAGCTTTCTTT,CASRATPSGGTEAFF
TRBJ2-3,-,TRBV7-9,-,TGTGCCAGCAGCTTATCAACAACCCCAGATACGCAGTATTTT,CASSLSTTPDTQYF
TRBJ2-1,-,TRBV18,-,TGTGCCAGCTCACTGTCGGCAGGGGTGACGGATGAGCAGTTCTTC,CASSLSAGVTDEQFF
TRBJ1-2,-,TRBV12-3/TRBV12-4,TRBD1,TGTGCCAGCAGTCGGGACAGGGGGTATGGCTACACCTTC,CASSRDRGYGYTF
TRBJ1-2,-,TRBV2,-,TGTGCCAGCATCCGTACAGGGCTTGGGGGCTACACCTTC,CASIRTGLGGYTF
TRBJ1-5,-,TRBV18,TRBD1,TGTGCCAGCTCACCAGGACAGGGTTTCAAGCCCCAGCATTTT,CASSPGQGFKPQHF
TRBJ1-5,-,TRBV30,-,TGTGCCTGGAGTGGGGGGGGCCCTCAGCCCCAGCATTTT,CAWSGGGPQPQHF